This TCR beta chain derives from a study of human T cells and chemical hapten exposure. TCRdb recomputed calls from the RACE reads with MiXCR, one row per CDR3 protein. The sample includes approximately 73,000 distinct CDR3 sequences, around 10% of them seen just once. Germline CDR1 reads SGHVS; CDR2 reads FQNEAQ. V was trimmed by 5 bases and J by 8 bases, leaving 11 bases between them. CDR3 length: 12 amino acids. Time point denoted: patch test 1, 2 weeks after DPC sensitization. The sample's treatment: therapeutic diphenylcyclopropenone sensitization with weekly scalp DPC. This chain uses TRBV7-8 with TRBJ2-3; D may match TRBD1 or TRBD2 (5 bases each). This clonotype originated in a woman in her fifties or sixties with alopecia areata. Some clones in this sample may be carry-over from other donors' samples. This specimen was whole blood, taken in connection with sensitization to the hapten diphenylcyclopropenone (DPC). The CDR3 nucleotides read TGTGCCAGCAGCCACGAGAGGGGTACGCAGTATTTT. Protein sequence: CASSHERGTQYF.